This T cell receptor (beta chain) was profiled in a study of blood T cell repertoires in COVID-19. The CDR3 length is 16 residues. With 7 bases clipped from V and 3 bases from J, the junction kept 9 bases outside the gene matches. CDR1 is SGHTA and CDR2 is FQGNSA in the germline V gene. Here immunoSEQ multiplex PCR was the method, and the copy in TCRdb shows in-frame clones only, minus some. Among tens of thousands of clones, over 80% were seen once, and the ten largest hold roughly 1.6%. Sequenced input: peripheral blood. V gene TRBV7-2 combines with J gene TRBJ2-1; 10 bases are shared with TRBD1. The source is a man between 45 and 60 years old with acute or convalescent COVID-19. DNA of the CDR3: TGTGCCAGCACCGCGGGACAGGGGCCCCTCTACAATGAGCAGTTCTTC. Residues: CASTAGQGPLYNEQFF.